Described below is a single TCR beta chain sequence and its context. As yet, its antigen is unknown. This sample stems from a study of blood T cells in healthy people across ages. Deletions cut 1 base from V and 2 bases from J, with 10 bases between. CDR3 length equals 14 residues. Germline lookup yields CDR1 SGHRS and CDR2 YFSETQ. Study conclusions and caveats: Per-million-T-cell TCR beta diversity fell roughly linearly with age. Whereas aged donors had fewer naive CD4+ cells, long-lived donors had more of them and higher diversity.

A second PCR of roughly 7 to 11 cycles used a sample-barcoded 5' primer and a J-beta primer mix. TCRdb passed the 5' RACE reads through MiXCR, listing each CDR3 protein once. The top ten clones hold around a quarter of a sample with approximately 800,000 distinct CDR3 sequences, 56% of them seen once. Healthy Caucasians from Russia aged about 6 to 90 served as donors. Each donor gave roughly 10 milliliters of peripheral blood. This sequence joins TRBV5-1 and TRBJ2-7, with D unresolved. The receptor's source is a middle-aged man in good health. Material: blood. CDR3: CASSLTGIPYEQYF. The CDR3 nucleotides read TGCGCCAGCAGCTTGACGGGTATCCCCTACGAGCAGTACTTC. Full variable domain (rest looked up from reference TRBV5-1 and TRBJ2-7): KAGVTQTPRYLIKTRGQQVTLSCSPISGHRSVSWYQQTPGQGLQFLFEYFSETQRNKGNFPGRFSGRQFSNSRSEMNVSTLELGDSALYLCASSLTGIPYEQYFGPGTRLTVT.